This TCR delta chain was identified in a study of gamma-delta chains in newborns, infants, children (dated by TCRdb to about 2019). Describing the broader study: According to the title of the study, polyclonal expansion of innate gammadelta T cells immediately after birth is driven by microbial exposure. How innate gammadelta T cell populations in human newborns were shaped by microbial exposure immediately after birth was investigated in the study.

Sequencer: Illumina MiSeq. Clonotypes were called again by TCRdb from the public reads via CATT, and duplicate nucleotide sequences were then merged into one entry. This sample holds some 6,100 delta-chain clones; roughly 2.5% were observed only once. The ten top clones hold about 16% of the sample. V and J lose 0 bases and 2 bases, and a span of 9 bases separates them. The germline V gene provides CDR1 GEAIGNYY and CDR2 EKD. There are 14 amino acids in the CDR3, from cysteine to phenylalanine inclusive. Just CDR3 DNA is preserved here, 42 bases in frame from base 1. This clone appeared a few times. This receptor's antigen is unknown. This likely stems from a read error, as it lies one base from a far larger clone. The sample has other DNA sequences that encode this CDR3 too.

The sequence came from a child who was a newborn, infant or young child, either healthy, febrile or measles-vaccinated (not recorded which). Material: blood. The chain is made from TRDV2 and TRDJ1; the D gene is perhaps TRDD3, on 6 matching bases. The CDR3 reads CACDTVGGTDKLIF. The DNA is TGTGCCTGTGACACCGTGGGGGGTACCGATAAACTCATCTTT.